This TCR beta chain was observed in a study of human T cells and chemical hapten exposure. As for time point: patch test 3, about 24 weeks after DPC sensitization. Sample treatment: therapeutic diphenylcyclopropenone sensitization with weekly scalp DPC. Alopecia patients deemed DPC-suitable, aged 18 to 70, excluding pregnancy. The total RNA was obtained from whole blood that was not fractionated. This clonotype has ten or more counts. What it recognizes is unknown. TCRdb reprocessed the RACE reads with MiXCR, giving one entry per CDR3 protein. The table lists 25,000 to 35,000 distinct CDR3 sequences, approximately 6% of them singletons. Study-level findings and limits: Versus controls, expanded TCRs had significantly more large CDR3 similarity clusters.

V was clipped by 4 bases and J by 6 bases, with 19 bases between them. The CDR3 is 15 residues long. From germline, CDR1 is SQVTM and CDR2 ANQGSEA. The receptor's source is a young man with alopecia areata. Some clones in this sample may be carry-over from other donors' samples. V usage is TRBV29-1 and J usage is TRBJ2-1, with a weak D call TRBD2 (7 bases). The sequences come from whole blood, collected in connection with sensitization to the hapten diphenylcyclopropenone (DPC). CDR3 sequence reads: CSVVGGAISPNEQFF. The CDR3 nucleotides are TGCAGCGTTGTTGGGGGGGCTATTTCCCCCAATGAGCAGTTCTTC.